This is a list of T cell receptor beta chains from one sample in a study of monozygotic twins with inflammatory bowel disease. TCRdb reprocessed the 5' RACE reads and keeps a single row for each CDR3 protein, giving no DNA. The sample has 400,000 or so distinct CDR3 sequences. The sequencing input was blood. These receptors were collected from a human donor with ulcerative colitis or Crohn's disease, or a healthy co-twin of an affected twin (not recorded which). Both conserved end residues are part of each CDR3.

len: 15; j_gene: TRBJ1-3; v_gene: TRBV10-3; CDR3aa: CAISDDSFSGNTIYF
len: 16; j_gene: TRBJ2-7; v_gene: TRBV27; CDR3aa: CASSLSERTFIYEQYF
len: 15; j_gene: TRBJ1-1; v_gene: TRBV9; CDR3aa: CASSVATGLNTEAFF
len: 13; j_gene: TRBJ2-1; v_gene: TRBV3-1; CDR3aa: CASSQAGVNEQFF
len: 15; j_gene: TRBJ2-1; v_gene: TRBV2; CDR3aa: CASRGGLAGIDEQFF
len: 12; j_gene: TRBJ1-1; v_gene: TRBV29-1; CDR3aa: CSVRTVNTEAFF
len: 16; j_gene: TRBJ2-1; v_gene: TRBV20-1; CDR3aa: CSARASGGDSYNEQFF
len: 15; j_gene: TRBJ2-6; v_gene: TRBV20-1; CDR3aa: CSARQGAAGANVLTF
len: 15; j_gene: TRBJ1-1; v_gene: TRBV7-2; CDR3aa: CASSLWRGRNTEAFF
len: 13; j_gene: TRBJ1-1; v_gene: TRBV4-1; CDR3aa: CASSQEDFGAAFF
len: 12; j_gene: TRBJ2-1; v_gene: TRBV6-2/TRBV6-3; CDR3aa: CASRPPYNEQFF
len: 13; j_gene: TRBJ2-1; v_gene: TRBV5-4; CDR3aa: CASSYSRDHEQFF
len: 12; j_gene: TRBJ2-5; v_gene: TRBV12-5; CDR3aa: CASGSSRETQYF
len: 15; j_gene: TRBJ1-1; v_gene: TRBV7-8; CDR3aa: CASSVPRGSPTEAFF
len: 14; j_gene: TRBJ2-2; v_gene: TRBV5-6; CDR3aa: CASSWAVNTGELFF
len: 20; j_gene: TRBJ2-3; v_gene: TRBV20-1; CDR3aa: CSASGDTSGRTRGVADTQYF
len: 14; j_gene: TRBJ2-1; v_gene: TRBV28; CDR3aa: CASSFGLWFNEQFF
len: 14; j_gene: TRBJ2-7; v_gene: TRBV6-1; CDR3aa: CASRGQGTSYEQYF
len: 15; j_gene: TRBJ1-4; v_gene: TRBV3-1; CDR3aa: CASSQRSGVGEKLFF
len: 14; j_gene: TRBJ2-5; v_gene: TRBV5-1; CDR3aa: CASSPGQGAETQYF
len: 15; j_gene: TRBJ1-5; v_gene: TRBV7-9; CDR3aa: CASSPIGQLNQPQHF
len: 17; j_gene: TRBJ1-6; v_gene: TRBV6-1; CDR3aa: CASSTRDRVQGGSPLHF
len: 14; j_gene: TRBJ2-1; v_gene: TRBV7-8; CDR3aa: CASSLVSGYNEQFF
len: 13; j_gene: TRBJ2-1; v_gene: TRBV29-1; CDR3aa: CSVVIRSYNEQFF
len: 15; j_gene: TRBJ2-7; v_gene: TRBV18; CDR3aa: CASSLYRGGGDEQYF
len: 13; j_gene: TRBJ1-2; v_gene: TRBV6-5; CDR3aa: CASRQNSVYGYTF
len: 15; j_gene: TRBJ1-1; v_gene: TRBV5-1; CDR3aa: CASSSQGQGGTEAFF
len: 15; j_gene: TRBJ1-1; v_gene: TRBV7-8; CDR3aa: CASSIGQLMNTEAFF
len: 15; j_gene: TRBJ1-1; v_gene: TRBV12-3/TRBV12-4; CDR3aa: CASSPGTGKWTEAFF
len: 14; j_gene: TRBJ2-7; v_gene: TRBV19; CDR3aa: CASSWGQGSSEQYF
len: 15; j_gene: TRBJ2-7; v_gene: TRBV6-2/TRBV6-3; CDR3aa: CASSYQDRGVYEQYF
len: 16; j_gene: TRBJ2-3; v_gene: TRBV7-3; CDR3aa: CASSPRTGGMTDTQYF
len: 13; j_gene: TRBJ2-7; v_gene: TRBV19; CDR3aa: CATSTSGVYEQYF
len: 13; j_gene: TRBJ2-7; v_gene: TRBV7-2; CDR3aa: CASSSPGHYEQYF
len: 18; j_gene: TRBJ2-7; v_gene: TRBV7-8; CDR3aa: CASSSTSVQGTNSYEQYF
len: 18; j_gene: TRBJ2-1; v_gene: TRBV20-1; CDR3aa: CSAWDRGREPSSYNEQFF
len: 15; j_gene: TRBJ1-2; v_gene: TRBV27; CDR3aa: CASSFRAGGSDGYTF
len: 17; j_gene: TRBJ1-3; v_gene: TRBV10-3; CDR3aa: CAISEAGALLSGNTIYF
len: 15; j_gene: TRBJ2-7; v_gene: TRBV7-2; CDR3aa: CASSPRKGSTYEQYF
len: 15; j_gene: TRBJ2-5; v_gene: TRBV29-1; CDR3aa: CSEARGTGTQETQYF
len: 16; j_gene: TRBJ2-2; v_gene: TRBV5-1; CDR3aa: CASSLGGNQNTGELFF
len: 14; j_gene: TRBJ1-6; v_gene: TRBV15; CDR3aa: CATSGQGWDSPLHF
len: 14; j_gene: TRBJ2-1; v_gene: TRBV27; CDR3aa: CASSLQGLRNEQFF
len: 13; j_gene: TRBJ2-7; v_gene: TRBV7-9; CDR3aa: CASSTTQKYEQYF
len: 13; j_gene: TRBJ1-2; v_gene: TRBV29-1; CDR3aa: CSARTGSYLGYTF
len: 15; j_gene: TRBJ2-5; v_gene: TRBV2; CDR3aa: CASCRGLNGGETQYF
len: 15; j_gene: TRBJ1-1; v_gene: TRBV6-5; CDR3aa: CASSYTEYSNTEAFF